This TCR beta chain is from a study of OX40 agonist ivuxolimab in advanced cancers. This CDR3 spans 15 amino acids. Looked up from germline, CDR1 is SGHDT and CDR2 is YYEEEE. Trimming removed 2 bases from V and 1 base from J, with 13 bases in between. The protocol was immunoSEQ multiplex PCR, while the TCRdb copy is restricted to in-frame clones and leaves out a portion. The sample comprises 50,000 or so clones, more than 80% of which are singletons, and about 0.74% rests with the top ten. The chain carries TRBV5-6 and TRBJ2-7; maybe TRBD1 (6 bases). Sequencing was performed on CD4+ or CD8+ T cells sorted from blood, taken in a trial of the OX40 agonist ivuxolimab. The clonotype was recovered from an adult with an advanced solid tumor such as melanoma, head and neck, liver or kidney cancer. The CDR3 reads CASSFTVRGSYEQYF. CDR3 bases: TGTGCCAGCAGCTTTACCGTAAGGGGGTCCTACGAGCAGTACTTC.